This passage covers 22 T cell receptor beta chains from one sample sequenced in a study of beta chain features in type 1 diabetes. Findings and caveats of the study: TCRB CDR3s from Type 1 diabetes patients were moderately but significantly shorter in all four CD4+ subsets.

What these receptors recognize is not known. Expressed TCRB transcripts were sequenced because the isolated RNA had all been reverse transcribed beforehand. The protocol was immunoSEQ multiplex PCR, while the TCRdb copy is restricted to in-frame clones and leaves out a portion. The table has hundreds of thousands of clones, 13% to 15% seen once. The sample consisted of naive CD4+ T cells from blood. Source of these receptors: a man aged 30 to 39 with type 1 diabetes.

The chain employs TRBV28 and TRBJ2-2, with 9 bases lining up with TRBD1. The CDR3 has 14 amino acids. V dropped 10 bases and J dropped 4; count of bases not matched to a gene: 7. In germline, CDR1 is MDHEN, CDR2 SYDVKM. The CDR3 DNA reads as TGTGCCACCCTACAGGGGGCGAGCACCGGGGAGCTGTTTTTT. It translates to CATLQGASTGELFF. Supplemented by reference TRBV28 and TRBJ2-2, the full variable domain reads DVKVTQSSRYLVKRTGEKVFLECVQDMDHENMFWYRQDPGLGLRLIYFSYDVKMKEKGDIPEGYSVSREKKERFSLILESASTNQTSMYLCATLQGASTGELFFGEGSRLTVL.

This clone occurred a few times. J is TRBJ2-3 and V is TRBV19; 8 bases are a match to TRBD2. The CDR3 runs 14 residues. CDR1 is LNHDA and CDR2 is SQIVND in the germline V gene (reference sequence). Trimming cost V 7 bases and J 6 bases; bases outside gene matches: 9. CDR3 bases: TGTGCCAGTACCAGGACTAGCTTCCGGGATACGCAGTATTTT. Translation gives CASTRTSFRDTQYF.

Details on this clone: Relative to the germline gene, one junction end is altered; a read error may explain this. The chain carries TRBV7-7 and TRBJ2-2; TRBD1 aligns across 7 bases. Germline loops: CDR1 SSHAT, CDR2 FNYEAQ (reference sequence). This CDR3 has 15 amino acids. CDR3 loop: CASSSGTANTGELFF. The CDR3 coding sequence is TGTGCTAGCAGCTCTGGGACAGCGAACACCGGGGAGCTGTTTTTT.

About this clone: Other DNA sequences in this specimen translate into the identical CDR3. This chain links TRBV4-1 with TRBJ1-2; 8 bases match TRBD1. Losses at the gene ends were 5 bases for V and 3 bases for J; bases not matched to a gene: 2. This CDR3 spans 13 amino acids. Looked up from germline, CDR1 is MGHRA and CDR2 is YSYEKL. CDR3 protein: CASSAQGDYGYTF. The CDR3 coding sequence is TGCGCCAGCAGCGCACAGGGGGACTATGGCTACACCTTC.

The sample holds a few counts of this clone. This sequence joins TRBV11-3 and TRBJ2-1; 9 positions agree with TRBD2. The CDR3 spans 16 residues. Looked up from germline, CDR1 is SGHNT and CDR2 is YENEEA. The V gene end was trimmed by 5 bases and the J gene end by 8 bases; junction bases not matched to a gene: 13. The CDR3 DNA is TGTGCCAGCAGCGGAGGTGCCGGGACTAGCTTCCATGAGCAGTTCTTC. Its translation is CASSGGAGTSFHEQFF.

The V and J genes are TRBV5-4 and TRBJ2-5, with 16 bases aligning to TRBD2. CDR1 is SGHNT, CDR2 YYREEE, per germline (reference sequence). After removal of 4 bases from V and 11 bases from J, the junction contained 14 bases not matched to a gene. The CDR3 spans 17 residues. CDR3 nucleotides: TGTGCCAGCAGCGCGGGACTAGCGGGAGGGTCGGTTCGGAAGCAGTACTTC. Translation gives CASSAGLAGGSVRKQYF.

This clone has a single count. The V call is TRBV6-1, the J call TRBJ1-1; D is undetermined. The germline V and J ends were trimmed by 5 bases and 8 bases, with 15 bases remaining between them. This CDR3 has 13 amino acids. Germline V gene lookup returns CDR1 MNHNS and CDR2 SASEGT. The DNA for the CDR3 is TGTGCCAGCAGTCGGGATTTTTGGGGAGAAGCTTTCTTT. Translation: CASSRDFWGEAFF.

This clone was detected only a few times. The chain recombines TRBV7-9 with TRBJ2-2; D unresolved. The CDR3 contains 15 residues. V was clipped by 2 bases and J by 3 bases, with 10 bases between them. Germline values: CDR1 SEHNR, CDR2 FQNEAQ (reference sequence). CDR3 protein: CASSLPLLDTGELFF. In nucleotides, the CDR3 is TGTGCCAGCAGCTTACCCCTCCTAGACACCGGGGAGCTGTTTTTT.

In its sample, this clone was seen a few times. This rearrangement joins TRBV19 to TRBJ2-1; no clear D gene. The CDR3 sequence is 13 residues long. The germline V and J ends were trimmed by 7 bases and 2 bases, with 9 bases remaining between them. The germline V gene has CDR1 LNHDA and CDR2 SQIVND (reference sequence). DNA for the CDR3: TGTGCCAGTAAAACTGAACCCTACAATGAGCAGTTCTTC. Translated, it gives CASKTEPYNEQFF.

With respect to this clone: One junction end disagrees with the germline gene, perhaps due to a read error. J is TRBJ1-5 and V is TRBV30; D is perhaps TRBD1 (6 bases). Germline V gene data show CDR1 as GTSNPN and CDR2 as SVGIG (reference sequence). CDR3 length: 13 amino acids. The DNA of the CDR3 is TGTGCCTGGAGCCGGGACACCAATCGGCCCCAGCATTTT. Translation: CAWSRDTNRPQHF.

This clone was seen a few times. The chain combines TRBV7-2 with TRBJ2-1, with TRBD2 matching over 11 bases. This CDR3 contains 15 residues. The germline V gene has CDR1 SGHTA and CDR2 FQGNSA. After removal of 5 bases from V and 8 bases from J, the junction contained 8 bases not matched to a gene. The CDR3 DNA sequence: TGTGCCAGCAGCCTCATAGCGGGAGGGCCCTATGAGCAGTTCTTC. Its translation: CASSLIAGGPYEQFF.

The J gene is TRBJ1-2, the V gene TRBV29-1; D is possibly TRBD1 (5 bases). The ends were cut back, 7 bases at V and 6 bases at J, with 15 bases in the middle. The germline V gene has CDR1 SQVTM and CDR2 ANQGSEA. The CDR3 extends over 12 amino acids. CDR3 amino acids: CSASGLYHGYTF. The CDR3 DNA is TGCAGCGCCTCGGGACTCTACCATGGCTACACCTTC.

The CDR3, as DNA: TGTGCCAGCAGCCTAGAGACAGAGACTAACTATGGCTACACCTTC. This sequence encodes CASSLETETNYGYTF. The chain couples TRBV4-2 to TRBJ1-2; D may be TRBD1 (5 bases). V lost 4 bases and J 0 bases, leaving 12 bases between the germline ends. CDR1 and CDR2 (germline): LGHNA, YNFKEQ. CDR3 length equals 15 residues.

This clone was picked up a small number of times. The V call is TRBV7-2, the J call TRBJ2-2, with 8 bases fitting TRBD2. Germline V gives CDR1 SGHTA, CDR2 FQGNSA. The CDR3 spans 17 residues. V was clipped by 7 bases and J by 4 bases; unmatched bases: 14. CDR3 DNA: TGTGCCAGCACTCGGAGGGCGGGAGGCCCTTCCACCGGGGAGCTGTTTTTT. Protein: CASTRRAGGPSTGELFF.

This clone was counted a few times. The chain is built from TRBV27 and TRBJ1-2; D is possibly TRBD1 (6 bases). In germline, CDR1 is MNHEY, CDR2 SMNVEV (reference sequence). CDR3 length: 9 amino acids. This CDR3 reads CGTAYGYTF. The CDR3, as DNA: TGTGGGACAGCCTATGGCTACACCTTC.

The chain couples TRBV5-6 to TRBJ1-2; 7 bases align to TRBD1. This CDR3 has 14 amino acids. Germline CDR1 is SGHDT and CDR2 is YYEEEE. The V and J ends lost 4 bases and 7 bases, in that order; junction bases with no gene match: 10. The CDR3 loop reads CASSPIDRAAGYTF. The CDR3 bases are TGTGCCAGCAGCCCGATAGACAGGGCGGCTGGCTACACCTTC.

V usage is TRBV5-6 and J usage is TRBJ2-7, with D possibly being TRBD1 (5 bases). The ends were cut back, 0 bases at V and 0 bases at J, with 7 bases in the middle. This CDR3 is 14 amino acids long. Germline lookup yields CDR1 SGHDT and CDR2 YYEEEE. The CDR3 here is CASSLGQFSYEQYF. CDR3 coding DNA: TGTGCCAGCAGCTTGGGACAGTTCTCCTACGAGCAGTACTTC.

This clone appeared a few times. The chain is built from TRBV5-1 and TRBJ2-7; D unresolved. CDR1 is SGHRS and CDR2 is YFSETQ in the germline V gene. This CDR3 is 14 amino acids long. V was cut by 0 bases and J by 2 bases, with 9 bases left in between. The CDR3 region is CASSLDVRAYEQYF. The CDR3 nucleotides are TGCGCCAGCAGCTTGGATGTTAGAGCCTACGAGCAGTACTTC.

The genes are TRBV25-1 and TRBJ1-4; TRBD1 is a possible D gene (5 bases). The V gene lost 3 bases and the J gene lost 10 bases, with 6 bases spanning the gap. CDR3 size: 11 residues. CDR1 and CDR2 from the germline V gene are MGHDK and SYGVNS. The CDR3 bases are TGTGCCAGCAGTGAGGGGGGAAAACTGTTTTTT. As protein: CASSEGGKLFF. The whole variable domain, filled in from reference TRBV25-1 and TRBJ1-4, reads EADIYQTPRYLVIGTGKKITLECSQTMGHDKMYWYQQDPGMELHLIHYSYGVNSTEKGDLSSESTVSRIRTEHFPLTLESARPSHTSQYLCASSEGGKLFFGSGTQLSVL.

As regards this clone: A read error may produce the germline difference seen at one junction end. The chain employs TRBV25-1 and TRBJ2-7; possible D gene TRBD1, 6 bases. CDR3 length: 13 amino acids. Germline V gene data show CDR1 as MGHDK and CDR2 as SYGVNS. The CDR3 DNA follows: TGTGCCAGCAGTGAAGGGTTTGGCAGGGGCCCTTTCTTC. It encodes CASSEGFGRGPFF.

This clone was counted between two and nine times. V and J are TRBV18 and TRBJ2-1, with no clear D. The V end lost 1 base, the J end lost 2 bases, and 9 bases lay between the germline ends. The CDR3 is 15 amino acids. Per the germline V gene, CDR1 is KGHSH and CDR2 is LQKENI. As DNA, the CDR3 is TGTGCCAGCTCACCACGATCAGATCCCTACAATGAGCAGTTCTTC. This encodes CASSPRSDPYNEQFF.

J is TRBJ2-1 and V is TRBV4-2, with TRBD2 identical over 7 bases. Unmatched junction bases numbered 10, after V lost 4 bases and J lost 4 bases. This CDR3 comprises 16 residues. Germline CDR1 LGHNA, CDR2 YNFKEQ. The CDR3 region is CASSLAAGIAYNEQFF. CDR3 sequence (DNA): TGTGCCAGCAGCCTGGCAGCGGGAATCGCATACAATGAGCAGTTCTTC.